The 5 T cell receptor beta chains below all came from one sample that was sequenced in a study of identical twins. In TCRdb, the 5' RACE reads were re-called with MiXCR into one record per CDR3 protein. The data contain roughly 480,000 distinct CDR3 sequences, roughly 24% of them seen just once; the ten biggest clones take up around 3%. These data were also filed under a second study, of T cells expressing NK-cell markers.

The sample consisted of CD4+ T cells sorted from blood. The receptors derive from a woman between 18 and 29 years old in good health.

A few counts support this clonotype. The gene calls are TRBV15 and TRBJ2-1; 14 bases are shared with TRBD2. Germline CDR1 and CDR2: LNHNV and YYDKDF (reference sequence). The CDR3 consists of 18 residues. Unmatched junction bases numbered 10, after V lost 1 base and J lost 8 bases. CDR3 coding DNA: TGTGCCACCAGCAGAGGCCCGACTAGCGGGGGGGCCTTCGATGAGCAGTTCTTC. Translated, it gives CATSRGPTSGGAFDEQFF.

This clonotype has more than one count but fewer than ten. The chain uses TRBV12-3 or TRBV12-4 and TRBJ2-3; the match to TRBD2 covers 10 bases. V shed 6 bases, J shed 6 bases, and the junction held 6 bases outside the gene matches. This CDR3 has 14 residues. The CDR3 spells CASSEAGGRDTQYF. For the CDR3, the DNA is TGTGCCAGCAGCGAAGCGGGGGGGCGGGATACGCAGTATTTT.

This clonotype was observed a handful of times. The V call is TRBV3-1, the J call TRBJ2-5, with D possibly matching TRBD2 (6 bases). The ends were cut back, 2 bases at V and 0 bases at J, with 10 bases in the middle. The CDR3 contains 15 residues. Germline-derived CDR1 and CDR2 are LGHDT and YNNKEL (reference sequence). For the CDR3, the DNA is TGTGCCAGCAGCCAAAAGCGGGCCAACCAAGAGACCCAGTACTTC. Its translation: CASSQKRANQETQYF.

The chain uses TRBV29-1 and TRBJ2-3; D is ambiguous. This CDR3 comprises 15 residues. Trimming took 5 bases from V and 2 from J, leaving 17 bases between them. CDR1 SQVTM and CDR2 ANQGSEA come from the germline V gene. The CDR3 loop reads CSVSRNTRLTDTQYF. The CDR3 bases are TGCAGCGTTTCCCGTAACACACGGCTCACAGATACGCAGTATTTT.

The chain couples TRBV2 to TRBJ2-2, with 8 bases aligning to TRBD1. Unmatched junction bases numbered 6, after V lost 4 bases and J lost 5 bases. The CDR3 has 15 residues. Per the germline V gene, CDR1 is SNHLY and CDR2 is FYNNEI. This CDR3 is CASSGQGAVTGELFF. The CDR3 DNA is TGTGCCAGCAGTGGCCAGGGGGCGGTTACCGGGGAGCTGTTTTTT.